This T cell receptor beta chain was documented in a study of CD8+ T cells in alopecia areata. V was cut by 7 bases and J by 6 bases, with 13 bases left in between. CDR1 MNHNS and CDR2 SASEGT come from the germline V gene. This CDR3 has 12 residues. RNA was extracted and reverse transcribed into cDNA as the sequencing template. Data came from immunoSEQ multiplex PCR; TCRdb stores just in-frame clones and leaves some out. The data hold about 190,000 clones, with 59% observed a single time. The V and J genes are TRBV6-1 and TRBJ2-7; perhaps TRBD2 as D (5 bases). The TCR sequence derives from a human donor with alopecia areata. Source: CD4+ T cells sorted from blood, taken at week 0. The chain's CDR3 is CASTRGLSEQYF. The DNA for the CDR3 is TGTGCCAGCACCAGAGGGCTAAGCGAGCAGTACTTC.